The source of this T cell receptor (beta chain) is a study of blood T cells in healthy people across ages. The length of the CDR3 is 14 residues. V shed 6 bases and J 5 bases; nucleotides not matched to a gene: 8. CDR1 and CDR2 (germline): MGHDK, SYGVNS. This clonotype was counted once. Donors were systemically healthy Caucasian individuals from Russia aged roughly 6 to 100 years. For the second PCR, which ran for about 7 to 11 cycles, a sample-barcoded 5' primer and a J-beta primer mix were used. A single record per CDR3 protein comes from TCRdb applying MiXCR to the 5' RACE reads. The table shows roughly 1,100,000 distinct CDR3 sequences, with roughly a quarter occurring only once. The data also belong to a second study, concerning T cells of mothers and their children. That investigation notes: With unrelated pairs as the comparison, related mother-child pairs had a slightly higher overlap that was not significant.

This clonotype originated in a girl between 2 and 10 years old in good health. The chain carries TRBV25-1 and TRBJ2-5; TRBD1 aligns across 8 bases. Input material: blood. CDR3 amino acids: CASRLTGVGETQYF. The CDR3 nucleotides are TGTGCCAGCAGACTGACAGGGGTGGGGGAGACCCAGTACTTC.